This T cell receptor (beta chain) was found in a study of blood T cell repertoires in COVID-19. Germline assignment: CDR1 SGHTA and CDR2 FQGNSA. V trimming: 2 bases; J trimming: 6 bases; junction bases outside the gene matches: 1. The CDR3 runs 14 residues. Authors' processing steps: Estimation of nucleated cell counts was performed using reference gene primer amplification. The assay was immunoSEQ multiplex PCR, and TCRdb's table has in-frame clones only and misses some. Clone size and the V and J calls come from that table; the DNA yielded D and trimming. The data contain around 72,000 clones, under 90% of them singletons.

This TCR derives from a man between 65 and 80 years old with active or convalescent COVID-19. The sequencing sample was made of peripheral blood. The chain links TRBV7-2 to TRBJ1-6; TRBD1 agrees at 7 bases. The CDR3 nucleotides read TGTGCCAGCAGCTTACAGGGGGGTAATTCACCCCTCCACTTT. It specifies CASSLQGGNSPLHF. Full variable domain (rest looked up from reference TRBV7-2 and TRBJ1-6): GAGVSQSPSNKVTEKGKDVELRCDPISGHTALYWYRQSLGQGLEFLIYFQGNSAPDKSGLPSDRFSAERTGGSVSTLTIQRTQQEDSAVYLCASSLQGGNSPLHFGNGTRLTVT.